This entry concerns a single T cell receptor (beta chain). Sequenced by immunoSEQ multiplex PCR; TCRdb stores in-frame clones only, minus some. The profile covers under 200,000 clones, with approximately 85% appearing a single time and almost 5% taken by the ten largest. The data were obtained in a study of blood T cell repertoires in COVID-19. With 3 bases removed from V and 6 bases from J, the gap between germline ends came to 12 bases. The germline V gene encodes CDR1 LNHDA and CDR2 SQIVND (reference sequence). The CDR3 length is 14 residues. What was sequenced was peripheral blood. This receptor was identified in a woman of 80 years or more with acute or convalescent COVID-19. The chain links TRBV19 to TRBJ2-4, with D possibly matching TRBD1 (5 bases). CDR3 DNA sequence: TGTGCCAGTAGTATTGCAGGGTTTGGAAACATTCAGTACTTC. This translates into CASSIAGFGNIQYF.